This paragraph covers one T cell receptor (beta chain) sequence. What it binds is not known. Sample-barcoded 5' priming and a J-beta primer mix drove a second PCR of roughly 6 to 12 cycles. Each CDR3 protein gets one entry after TCRdb re-called the 5' RACE reads with MiXCR. The sample lists fewer than 900,000 distinct CDR3 sequences, roughly 40% occurring once. The study drew donors from healthy Caucasian individuals in Russia aged roughly 6 to 90. This sample is drawn from a study of blood T cells in healthy people across ages. Broader study findings: Naive T cell percentage by flow cytometry tracked strongly with beta diversity. Diversity of TCR beta per million T cells declined in a roughly linear way with age.

The sequencing input was blood. The sequence derives from a man aged 18 to 30 in good health.

Here the CDR3 DNA reads TGCGCCAGCAGCCAAGATTCCCGGCCCCTTAATGAAAAACTGTTTTTT. Its translation is CASSQDSRPLNEKLFF. This chain connects TRBV4-3 to TRBJ1-4; D is undetermined. V gave up 0 bases and J gave up 4 bases, with 12 bases separating them. Germline V gene sequence: CDR1 LGHNA, CDR2 YSLEER. CDR3 length: 16 amino acids.